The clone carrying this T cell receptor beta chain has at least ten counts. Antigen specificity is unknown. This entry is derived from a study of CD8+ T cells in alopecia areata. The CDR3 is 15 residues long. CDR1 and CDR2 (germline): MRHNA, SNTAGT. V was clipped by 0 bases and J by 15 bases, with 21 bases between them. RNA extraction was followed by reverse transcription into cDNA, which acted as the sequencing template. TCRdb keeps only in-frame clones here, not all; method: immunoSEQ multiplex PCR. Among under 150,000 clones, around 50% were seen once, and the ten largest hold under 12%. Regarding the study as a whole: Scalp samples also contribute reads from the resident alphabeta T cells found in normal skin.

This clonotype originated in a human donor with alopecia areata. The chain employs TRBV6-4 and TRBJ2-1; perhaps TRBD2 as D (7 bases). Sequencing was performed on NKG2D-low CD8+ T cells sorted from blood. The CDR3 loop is CASSDSEEGGSPRFF. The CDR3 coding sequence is TGTGCCAGCAGTGACTCGGAGGAGGGGGGGTCCCCTCGGTTCTTC.